One and the same sample provided the 24 T cell receptor beta chains below, sequenced in a study of beta chain features in type 1 diabetes. Every isolated RNA sample was fully reverse transcribed, so sequencing captured expressed TCRB transcripts. TCRdb keeps only in-frame clones here, not all; method: immunoSEQ multiplex PCR. The repertoire has some 900,000 clones, 15% to 20% of them found once; the top ten carry 0.023%. Specimen: naive CD4+ T cells from blood. All receptors come from a woman aged 18 to 35 in good health.

The chain joins TRBV7-6 to TRBJ2-1; TRBD1 might be the D (5 bases). Germline lookup yields CDR1 SGHVS and CDR2 FNYEAQ. This CDR3 has 15 amino acids. V was cut by 0 bases and J by 5 bases, with 11 bases left in between. As DNA, the CDR3 is TGTGCCAGCAGCTTAGCGTACGACAGCCACAATGAGCAGTTCTTC. The encoded protein is CASSLAYDSHNEQFF.

This clone showed up just a few times. The chain carries TRBV7-2 and TRBJ2-1; no clear D. V was trimmed by 2 bases and J by 0 bases, leaving 5 bases between them. The V gene's germline CDR1 is SGHTA and CDR2 FQGNSA. This CDR3 region has 14 residues. CDR3 coding DNA: TGTGCCAGCAGCTTACTTAACTCCTACAATGAGCAGTTCTTC. The encoded protein is CASSLLNSYNEQFF.

The rearrangement joins TRBV15 to TRBJ2-1; D uncertain. CDR3 length equals 11 residues. V lost 6 bases, J lost 5 bases, and 5 bases lay in between. In germline, CDR1 is LNHNV, CDR2 YYDKDF (reference sequence). The CDR3 sequence is CATRRNNEQFF. For the CDR3, the DNA is TGTGCCACCAGACGGAACAATGAGCAGTTCTTC. Full variable domain (rest looked up from reference TRBV15 and TRBJ2-1): DAMVIQNPRYQVTQFGKPVTLSCSQTLNHNVMYWYQQKSSQAPKLLFHYYDKDFNNEADTPDNFQSRRPNTSFCFLDIRSPGLGDTAMYLCATRRNNEQFFGPGTRLTVL.

The chain is built from TRBV6-6 and TRBJ2-7; the D gene is possibly TRBD1 (5 bases). Germline values: CDR1 MNHNY, CDR2 SVGAGI (reference sequence). The ends were cut back, 2 bases at V and 6 bases at J, with 8 bases in the middle. The CDR3 sequence is 12 residues long. The CDR3 spells CASSYGAAEQYF. The DNA of the CDR3 is TGTGCCAGCAGTTACGGGGCCGCCGAGCAGTACTTC.

This clone was counted a few times. The V gene is TRBV28, the J gene TRBJ2-4; 11 nucleotides match TRBD2. Trimming removed 3 bases from V and 3 bases from J; junction bases left unmatched: 4. The CDR3 is made up of 16 amino acids. Germline values: CDR1 MDHEN, CDR2 SYDVKM. CDR3 in amino acids: CASSFPGLADKNIQYF. CDR3 DNA: TGTGCCAGCAGTTTCCCGGGACTAGCGGACAAAAACATTCAGTACTTC.

This clone was counted between two and nine times. V is TRBV5-1 and J is TRBJ2-7; 8 bases fit TRBD2. Germline values: CDR1 SGHRS, CDR2 YFSETQ. The V segment lost 4 bases and the J segment 7 bases; nucleotides outside the gene matches: 13. The CDR3 covers 15 residues. CDR3 sequence reads: CASSPPQREKYEQYF. Written as DNA, the CDR3 is TGCGCCAGCAGCCCGCCTCAGCGGGAGAAATATGAGCAGTACTTC.

The V and J genes are TRBV2 and TRBJ1-1; possible D gene TRBD1, 6 bases. Germline lookup yields CDR1 SNHLY and CDR2 FYNNEI. The CDR3 loop spans 15 amino acids. The V gene lost 3 bases and the J gene lost 2 bases, with 13 bases spanning the gap. CDR3 nucleotide sequence: TGTGCCAGCAGTGATTTTGGACAGAGTAACACTGAAGCTTTCTTT. Translating gives CASSDFGQSNTEAFF.

This clone was detected a few times. The chain couples TRBV7-2 to TRBJ2-2, with D possibly TRBD2 on 5 matching bases. Germline V gene lookup returns CDR1 SGHTA and CDR2 FQGNSA. V lost 1 base and J lost 3, with 15 bases in between. The CDR3 sequence is 17 residues long. The DNA for the CDR3 is TGTGCCAGCAGCTTAGTTCGGAGTAGCGACCACACCGGGGAGCTGTTTTTT. Translated: CASSLVRSSDHTGELFF. Variable domain in full (rest from reference TRBV7-2 and TRBJ2-2): GAGVSQSPSNKVTEKGKDVELRCDPISGHTALYWYRQSLGQGLEFLIYFQGNSAPDKSGLPSDRFSAERTGGSVSTLTIQRTQQEDSAVYLCASSLVRSSDHTGELFFGEGSRLTVL.

The chain joins TRBV29-1 to TRBJ2-7; D is perhaps TRBD1 or TRBD2 (5 bases each). The CDR3 consists of 12 residues. Trimming took 3 bases from V and 4 from J, leaving 10 bases between them. In germline, CDR1 is SQVTM, CDR2 ANQGSEA. In DNA, the CDR3 is TGCAGCGTTGACGGGGCAGGATACGAGCAGTACTTC. Translation gives CSVDGAGYEQYF.

This clone was recorded a few times. V is TRBV4-3 and J is TRBJ2-1, with D hard to call. CDR3 length equals 14 residues. Trimming stripped 4 bases from V and 2 bases from J, with 9 bases between. Looked up from germline, CDR1 is LGHNA and CDR2 is YSLEER. In nucleotides, the CDR3 is TGCGCCAGCAGCCGGGCAGCTACCTACAATGAGCAGTTCTTC. Its protein product is CASSRAATYNEQFF.

The CDR3 nucleotides read TGTGCCAGCAGTTACACTAGTAAGACCGGGGAGCTGTTTTTT. This sequence encodes CASSYTSKTGELFF. V and J are TRBV6-6 and TRBJ2-2; the D gene is possibly TRBD2 (5 bases). V was shortened by 2 bases and J by 5 bases, with 9 bases between the two germline ends. CDR1 MNHNY and CDR2 SVGAGI come from the germline V gene (reference sequence). The CDR3 is 14 amino acids.

This clone was seen only a few times. The CDR3 coding sequence is TGTGCCAGCAGCCAAGCCGATCGACCGCTCACGCAGTATTTT. Amino acid sequence: CASSQADRPLTQYF. The genes are TRBV4-2 and TRBJ2-3; no reliable D call. The length of the CDR3 is 14 residues. CDR1 LGHNA and CDR2 YNFKEQ come from the germline V gene. V lost 1 base and J lost 9, with 14 bases in between.

The chain has TRBV6-1 and TRBJ2-1; TRBD2 agrees at 9 bases. CDR1 is MNHNS, CDR2 SASEGT, per germline. CDR3 length equals 16 residues. Trimming removed 2 bases from V and 1 base from J; junction bases left unmatched: 3. The DNA for the CDR3 is TGTGCCAGCAGTGAAAGACTAGCGGAATCCTACAATGAGCAGTTCTTC. It translates to CASSERLAESYNEQFF.

The chain has TRBV7-2 and TRBJ2-2; possibly TRBD2 for D (7 bases). Trimming shortened V by 6 bases and J by 5 bases, and 19 bases separated the two germline ends. The CDR3 has 16 amino acids. Looked up from germline, CDR1 is SGHTA and CDR2 is FQGNSA. CDR3 sequence (DNA): TGTGCCAGCAGACCCCTTGGGGGGGCGAGTACCGGGGAGCTGTTTTTT. It codes for CASRPLGGASTGELFF.

There are a few counts of this clone. The chain combines TRBV27 with TRBJ2-1, with D possibly being TRBD2 (6 bases). CDR1 MNHEY and CDR2 SMNVEV come from the germline V gene (reference sequence). CDR3 length: 15 residues. V was trimmed by 3 bases and J by 5 bases, leaving 14 bases between them. The CDR3: CASSLTRRPHNEQFF. The CDR3 DNA sequence: TGTGCCAGCAGTTTGACTAGGAGGCCACACAATGAGCAGTTCTTC.

The chain joins TRBV5-1 to TRBJ2-6, with D unclear. V gave up 6 bases and J gave up 0 bases, with 4 bases separating them. Per the germline V gene, CDR1 is SGHRS and CDR2 is YFSETQ. This CDR3 contains 13 residues. The CDR3 protein is CASTISGANVLTF. The CDR3 region has the DNA TGCGCCAGCACAATCTCTGGGGCCAACGTCCTGACTTTC.

The V call is TRBV4-2, the J call TRBJ2-6, with D possibly matching TRBD2 (5 bases). V lost 0 bases, J lost 0 bases, and 9 bases lay in between. This CDR3 is 17 amino acids long. Germline CDR1 LGHNA, CDR2 YNFKEQ. The CDR3 region is CASSQEAGDSGANVLTF. Written as DNA, the CDR3 is TGTGCCAGCAGCCAAGAAGCCGGGGACTCTGGGGCCAACGTCCTGACTTTC.

This clone was counted a few times. CDR3: CASSPLTRHNEQFF. CDR3 nucleotide sequence: TGTGCCAGCTCACCTCTCACTAGGCACAATGAGCAGTTCTTC. The V and J genes are TRBV18 and TRBJ2-1, with D perhaps matching TRBD2 (5 bases). Germline lookup yields CDR1 KGHSH and CDR2 LQKENI. Trimming removed 3 bases from V and 5 bases from J, with 11 bases in between. This CDR3 has 14 amino acids.

This clone was counted between two and nine times. Mismatch with germline at one junction end may stem from a read error. The V call is TRBV7-7, the J call TRBJ2-1; TRBD2 is a possible D gene (6 bases). The CDR3 loop spans 18 amino acids. Looked up from germline, CDR1 is SSHAT and CDR2 is FNYEAQ (reference sequence). The CDR3 region is CASSLLEASEEFYNEQFF. The CDR3 nucleotides are TGTGCTAGCAGCTTATTGGAGGCTAGCGAGGAGTTTTACAATGAGCAGTTCTTC.

This clone was found a few times. This chain uses TRBV7-2 with TRBJ2-1; no clear D gene. There are 14 residues in the CDR3. CDR1 SGHTA and CDR2 FQGNSA come from the germline V gene. The ends were cut back, 1 base at V and 9 bases at J, with 13 bases in the middle. The CDR3 bases are TGTGCCAGCAGCTTAGATTTGGCTCTTAGTGAGCAGTTCTTC. This translates into CASSLDLALSEQFF.

This clone was counted only a few times. CDR3 sequence reads: CASSTLARDADTQYF. For the CDR3, the DNA is TGTGCCAGCAGCACACTAGCACGGGATGCAGATACGCAGTATTTT. The V and J genes are TRBV28 and TRBJ2-3; TRBD2 might be the D (6 bases). Trimming shortened V by 6 bases and J by 4 bases, and 17 bases separated the two germline ends. This CDR3 comprises 15 residues. Germline V lookup: CDR1 MDHEN, CDR2 SYDVKM.

This clone was observed a handful of times. V gene TRBV9 combines with J gene TRBJ2-3; D gene uncertain. Trimming removed 0 bases from V and 4 bases from J, with 12 bases in between. This CDR3 is 15 amino acids long. Germline CDR1 and CDR2: SGDLS and YYNGEE. The CDR3 DNA reads as TGTGCCAGCAGCGTAGGTGTGATGTGGCCAGATACGCAGTATTTT. It specifies CASSVGVMWPDTQYF.

In its sample, this clone was seen a few times. The chain recombines TRBV11-1 with TRBJ1-1; D is ambiguous. V was pared by 6 bases and J by 1 base, with 9 bases between. CDR1 and CDR2 from the germline V gene are SGHAT and FQDESV (reference sequence). The CDR3 spans 13 residues. This CDR3 reads CASRLFPNTEAFF. The CDR3 nucleotides read TGTGCCAGCAGGTTGTTCCCGAACACTGAAGCTTTCTTT. Full variable domain (remainder filled in from reference TRBV11-1 and TRBJ1-1): EAEVAQSPRYKITEKSQAVAFWCDPISGHATLYWYRQILGQGPELLVQFQDESVVDDSQLPKDRFSAERLKGVDSTLKIQPAELGDSAMYLCASRLFPNTEAFFGQGTRLTVV.

The chain employs TRBV5-4 and TRBJ2-4; 13 bases are a match to TRBD2. The CDR3 runs to 17 residues. V was pared by 4 bases and J by 1 base, with 5 bases of the junction left unmatched. Germline lookup yields CDR1 SGHNT and CDR2 YYREEE (reference sequence). The CDR3 loop reads CASSGGLAGTAKNIQYF. In DNA form, the CDR3 reads TGTGCCAGCAGCGGGGGACTAGCGGGGACGGCCAAAAACATTCAGTACTTC.